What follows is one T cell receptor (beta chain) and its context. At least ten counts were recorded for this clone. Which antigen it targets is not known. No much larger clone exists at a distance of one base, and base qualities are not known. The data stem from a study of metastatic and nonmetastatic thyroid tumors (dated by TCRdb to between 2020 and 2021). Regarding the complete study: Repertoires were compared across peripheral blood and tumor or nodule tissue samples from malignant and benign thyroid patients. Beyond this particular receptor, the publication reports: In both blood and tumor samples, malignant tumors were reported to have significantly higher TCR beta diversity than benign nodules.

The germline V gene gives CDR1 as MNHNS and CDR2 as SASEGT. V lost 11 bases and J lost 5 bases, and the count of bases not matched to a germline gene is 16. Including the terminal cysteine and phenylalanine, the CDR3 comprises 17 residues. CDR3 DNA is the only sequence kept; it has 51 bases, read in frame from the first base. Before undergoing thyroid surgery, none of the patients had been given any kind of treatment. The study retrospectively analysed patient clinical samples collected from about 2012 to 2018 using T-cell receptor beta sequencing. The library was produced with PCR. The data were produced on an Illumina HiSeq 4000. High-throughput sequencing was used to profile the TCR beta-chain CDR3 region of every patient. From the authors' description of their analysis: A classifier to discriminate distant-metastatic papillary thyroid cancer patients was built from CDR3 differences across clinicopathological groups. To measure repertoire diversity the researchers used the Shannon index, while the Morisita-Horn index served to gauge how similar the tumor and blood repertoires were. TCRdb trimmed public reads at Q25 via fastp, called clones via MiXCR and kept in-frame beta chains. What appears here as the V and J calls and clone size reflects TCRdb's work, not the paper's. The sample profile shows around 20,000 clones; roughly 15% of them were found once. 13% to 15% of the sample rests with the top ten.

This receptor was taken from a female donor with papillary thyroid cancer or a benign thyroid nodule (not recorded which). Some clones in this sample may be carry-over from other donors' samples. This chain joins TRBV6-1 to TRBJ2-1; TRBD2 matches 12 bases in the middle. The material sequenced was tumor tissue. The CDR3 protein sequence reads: CASPRTSGTRRDNEQFF. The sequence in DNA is TGTGCCTCTCCGAGGACTAGCGGGACACGTCGGGACAATGAGCAGTTCTTC.